Following are 16 T cell receptor beta chains from one sample sequenced in a study of blood T cell repertoires in COVID-19. Clones were sequenced by immunoSEQ multiplex PCR, and TCRdb holds only the in-frame ones, with some missing. The sample has under 300,000 clones, nearly 85% seen once; the top ten hold around 6%. Material for sequencing was peripheral blood. The receptors shown here come from a human donor in a cohort sampled during active COVID-19.

The genes are TRBV5-1 and TRBJ2-4, with 11 bases that match TRBD1. The CDR3 contains 16 residues. J lost 8 bases, V lost 0 bases, and 7 bases had no gene match. From germline, CDR1 is SGHRS and CDR2 YFSETQ. CDR3 in DNA: TGCGCCAGCAGCTTGGAAGTTGGGACAGGGGGACACATTCAGTACTTC. Translating it yields CASSLEVGTGGHIQYF.

The V gene is TRBV7-2, the J gene TRBJ2-7; D gene ambiguous. V was clipped by 4 bases and J by 2 bases, with 15 bases between them. The CDR3 is 15 amino acids. From germline, CDR1 is SGHTA and CDR2 FQGNSA. DNA of the CDR3: TGTGCCAGCAGCTCCCCCCGGTTCGGAGCCTACGAGCAGTACTTC. It yields the protein CASSSPRFGAYEQYF.

The rearrangement links TRBV5-1 to TRBJ1-4; 11 bases map to TRBD1. V lost 0 bases and J lost 3; bases outside the gene matches: 7. Germline loops: CDR1 SGHRS, CDR2 YFSETQ. The CDR3 runs to 18 residues. For the CDR3, the DNA is TGCGCCAGCAGCTTGGACGGACAGGGGGCTAGGGCTAATGAAAAACTGTTTTTT. It is translated as CASSLDGQGARANEKLFF.

The chain carries TRBV7-9 and TRBJ2-3, with TRBD1 as a possible D gene (6 bases). Between the trimmed V and J ends, which lost 3 bases and 2 bases, there was a span of 12 bases. The CDR3 contains 15 residues. Germline V lookup: CDR1 SEHNR, CDR2 FQNEAQ (reference sequence). Here the CDR3 reads CASSFLGQTTDTQYF. In nucleotides, the CDR3 is TGTGCCAGCAGCTTTTTAGGACAGACCACAGATACGCAGTATTTT.

This clone is deemed medium-sized. DNA of the CDR3: TGTGCCAGCAGCCGGCGGGGGGCGGAAGAGCAGTACTTC. Residues: CASSRRGAEEQYF. The gene calls are TRBV3-1 (or the pseudogene TRBV3-2) and TRBJ2-7; 8 bases are a match to TRBD2. The trim removed 4 bases at V and 7 bases at J, leaving 6 bases unmatched. The CDR3 has 13 amino acids. The V gene's germline CDR1 is LGHDT and CDR2 YNNKEL (reference sequence).

This chain joins TRBV11-2 and TRBJ2-7; tentatively, D is TRBD1 (6 bases). V lost 0 bases, J lost 5 bases, and 8 bases lay in between. The CDR3 sequence is 13 residues long. CDR1 is SGHAT, CDR2 FQNNGV, per germline. The CDR3 is CASSLDRGHEQYF. The CDR3 bases are TGTGCCAGCAGCTTAGACAGGGGTCACGAGCAGTACTTC.

This clone was counted once. V and J are TRBV2 and TRBJ1-2; 8 bases line up with TRBD1. Germline V gives CDR1 SNHLY, CDR2 FYNNEI. CDR3 length: 14 residues. After removal of 5 bases from V and 3 bases from J, the junction contained 5 bases not matched to a gene. DNA of the CDR3: TGTGCCAGCAGTCGCAACAGGGGGGACTATGGCTACACCTTC. As protein: CASSRNRGDYGYTF. Variable domain in full (rest from reference TRBV2 and TRBJ1-2): EPEVTQTPSHQVTQMGQEVILRCVPISNHLYFYWYRQILGQKVEFLVSFYNNEISEKSEIFDDQFSVERPDGSNFTLKIRSTKLEDSAMYFCASSRNRGDYGYTFGSGTRLTVV.

V gene TRBV11-3 combines with J gene TRBJ2-2, with 9 nucleotides matching TRBD1. CDR3 length equals 15 residues. V shed 3 bases and J 3 bases; nucleotides not matched to a gene: 2. The germline V gene has CDR1 SGHNT and CDR2 YENEEA. The CDR3 spells CASSFRTGDTGELFF. In DNA, the CDR3 is TGTGCCAGCAGCTTTAGGACAGGGGACACCGGGGAGCTGTTTTTT.

J is TRBJ1-6 and V is TRBV25-1; D is ambiguous. The CDR3 totals 13 residues. Trimming cost V 1 base and J 7 bases, with 5 bases left between them. In germline, CDR1 is MGHDK, CDR2 SYGVNS. The CDR3 DNA follows: TGTGCCAGCAGTGAATCTGAGAATTCACCCCTCCACTTT. Residues: CASSESENSPLHF.

The chain carries TRBV6-5 and TRBJ1-6, with D possibly being TRBD1 (6 bases). Between the trimmed V and J ends, which lost 5 bases and 7 bases, there was a span of 15 bases. Germline values: CDR1 MNHEY, CDR2 SVGAGI. This CDR3 is built from 15 residues. This chain's CDR3 is CASSTRGGTNSPLHF. The DNA for the CDR3 is TGTGCCAGCAGTACCCGGGGGGGCACAAATTCACCCCTCCACTTT.

The chain combines TRBV19 with TRBJ2-1, with 7 bases matching TRBD2. CDR3 size: 17 residues. Germline V gene sequence: CDR1 LNHDA, CDR2 SQIVND (reference sequence). V dropped 6 bases and J dropped 0; count of bases not matched to a gene: 11. CDR3 loop: CASREALPGGSYNEQFF. The CDR3 DNA reads as TGTGCCAGTAGAGAAGCTCTTCCGGGAGGCTCCTACAATGAGCAGTTCTTC.

This clone was picked up a small number of times. V is TRBV28 and J is TRBJ2-5, with TRBD1 matching 12 bases. The germline gives CDR1 MDHEN, CDR2 SYDVKM. V shed 6 bases, J shed 5 bases, and the junction held 7 bases outside the gene matches. The CDR3 is 15 amino acids. The CDR3 DNA is TGTGCCAGCAGCTCCGCCGGGACAGGGGGCGAGACCCAGTACTTC. It yields the protein CASSSAGTGGETQYF.

This clone showed up just once. The chain couples TRBV12-3 or TRBV12-4 to TRBJ2-7; TRBD1 matches at 8 bases. This CDR3 contains 13 residues. V shed 6 bases, J shed 7 bases, and the junction held 8 bases outside the gene matches. CDR3 nucleotide sequence: TGTGCCAGCAGCTTGGACAGGGCAGGGGAGCAGTACTTC. Translation: CASSLDRAGEQYF.

V usage is TRBV27 and J usage is TRBJ2-3; D may be TRBD1 (5 bases). The CDR3 loop spans 18 amino acids. CDR1 MNHEY and CDR2 SMNVEV come from the germline V gene (reference sequence). Trimming took 4 bases from V and 3 from J, leaving 23 bases between them. CDR3 loop: CASSSGQGGPLGTDTQYF. The CDR3 region has the DNA TGTGCCAGCAGTTCAGGGCAGGGCGGCCCCCTTGGTACAGATACGCAGTATTTT.

This clone appeared once. The chain combines TRBV30 with TRBJ2-5, with 9 bases identical to TRBD2. Germline loops: CDR1 GTSNPN, CDR2 SVGIG (reference sequence). V trimming: 4 bases; J trimming: 5 bases; junction bases outside the gene matches: 5. The CDR3 is 13 amino acids. In nucleotides, the CDR3 is TGTGCCTGGATCCGGCGGGGGGGGGAGACCCAGTACTTC. It specifies CAWIRRGGETQYF. The full variable domain, rest sourced from reference TRBV30 and TRBJ2-5, is SQTIHQWPATLVQPVGSPLSLECTVEGTSNPNLYWYRQAAGRGLQLLFYSVGIGQISSEVPQNLSASRPQDRQFILSSKKLLLSDSGFYLCAWIRRGGETQYFGPGTRLLVL.

V is TRBV5-4 and J is TRBJ2-5; D perhaps matches TRBD1 (6 bases). Trimming removed 5 bases at V and 1 base at J, with 15 bases between. Looked up from germline, CDR1 is SGHNT and CDR2 is YYREEE (reference sequence). The length of the CDR3 is 15 residues. The CDR3 bases are TGTGCCAGCAGACGATCGACAGGTATCCAAGAGACCCAGTACTTC. It encodes CASRRSTGIQETQYF.